This T cell receptor (beta chain) stems from a study of OX40 agonist ivuxolimab in advanced cancers. Germline CDR1 SNHLY, CDR2 FYNNEI. The length of the CDR3 is 13 residues. The ends were cut back, 5 bases at V and 0 bases at J, with 5 bases in the middle. Sequenced by immunoSEQ multiplex PCR; TCRdb stores in-frame clones only, minus some. Of 55,000 to 65,000 clones in the sample, less than 90% were seen once. This TCR was sampled from an adult with an advanced solid tumor such as melanoma, head and neck, liver or kidney cancer. Sequencing was performed on CD4+ or CD8+ T cells sorted from blood, taken in a trial of the OX40 agonist ivuxolimab. V usage is TRBV2 and J usage is TRBJ1-5; unclear D gene. CDR3 in amino acids: CASSRYSNQPQHF. The CDR3 region has the DNA TGTGCCAGCAGTAGGTATAGCAATCAGCCCCAGCATTTT.